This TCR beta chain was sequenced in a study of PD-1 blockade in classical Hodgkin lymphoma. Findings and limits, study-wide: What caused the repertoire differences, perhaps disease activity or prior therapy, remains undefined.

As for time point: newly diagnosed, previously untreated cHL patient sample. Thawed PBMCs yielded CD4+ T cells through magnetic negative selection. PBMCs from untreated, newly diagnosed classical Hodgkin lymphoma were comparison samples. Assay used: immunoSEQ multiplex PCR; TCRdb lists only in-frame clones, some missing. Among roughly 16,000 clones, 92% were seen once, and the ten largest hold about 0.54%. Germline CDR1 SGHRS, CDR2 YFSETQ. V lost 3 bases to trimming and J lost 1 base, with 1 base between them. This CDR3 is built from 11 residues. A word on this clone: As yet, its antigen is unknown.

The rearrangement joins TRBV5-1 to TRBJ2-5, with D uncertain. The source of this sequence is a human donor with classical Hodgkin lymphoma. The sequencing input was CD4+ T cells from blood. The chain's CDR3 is CASSSQETQYF. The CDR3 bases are TGCGCCAGCAGCTCCCAAGAGACCCAGTACTTC.